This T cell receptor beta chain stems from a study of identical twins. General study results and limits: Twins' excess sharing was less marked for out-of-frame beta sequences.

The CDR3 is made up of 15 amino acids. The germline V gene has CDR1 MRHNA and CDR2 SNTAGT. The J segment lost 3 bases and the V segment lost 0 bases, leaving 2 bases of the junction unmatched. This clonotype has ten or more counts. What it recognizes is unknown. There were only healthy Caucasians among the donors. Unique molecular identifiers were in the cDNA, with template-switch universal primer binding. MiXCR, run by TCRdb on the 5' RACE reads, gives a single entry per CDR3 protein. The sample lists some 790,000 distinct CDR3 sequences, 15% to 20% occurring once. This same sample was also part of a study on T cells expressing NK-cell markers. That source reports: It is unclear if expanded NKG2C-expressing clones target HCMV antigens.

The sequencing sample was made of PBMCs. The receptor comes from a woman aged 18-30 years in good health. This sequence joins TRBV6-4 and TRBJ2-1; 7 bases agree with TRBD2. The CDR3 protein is CASSDSGGGYNEQFF. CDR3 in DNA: TGTGCCAGCAGTGACTCGGGGGGGGGCTACAATGAGCAGTTCTTC.